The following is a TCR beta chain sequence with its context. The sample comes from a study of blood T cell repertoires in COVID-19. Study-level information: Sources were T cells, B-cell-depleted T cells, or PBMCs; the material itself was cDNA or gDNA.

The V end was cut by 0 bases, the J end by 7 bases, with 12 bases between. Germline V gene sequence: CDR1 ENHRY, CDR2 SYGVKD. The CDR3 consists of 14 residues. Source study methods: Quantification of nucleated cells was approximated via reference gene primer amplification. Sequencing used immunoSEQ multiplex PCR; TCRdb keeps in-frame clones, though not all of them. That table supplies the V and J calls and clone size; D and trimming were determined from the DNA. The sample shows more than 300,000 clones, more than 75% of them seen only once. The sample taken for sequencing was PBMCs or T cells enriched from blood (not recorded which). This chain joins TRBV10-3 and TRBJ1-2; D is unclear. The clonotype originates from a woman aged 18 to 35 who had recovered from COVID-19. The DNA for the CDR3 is TGTGCCATCAGTGAGTCTGGCGGGGTCTTTGGCTACACCTTC. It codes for CAISESGGVFGYTF.